The sequence of this TCR beta chain was determined in a study of brain T cells in children with intractable seizures. CDR1 and CDR2 (germline): LGHNA, YNFKEQ. This CDR3 region has 14 residues. V shed 2 bases and J shed 2 bases, with 6 bases lying between them. Here immunoSEQ multiplex PCR was the method, and the copy in TCRdb shows in-frame clones only, minus some. The table lists roughly 120,000 clones, 94% of them singletons. This TCR was sampled from a boy under three years old with hemimegalencephaly and intractable seizures. V usage is TRBV4-2 and J usage is TRBJ1-4; D is unresolved. The material was peripheral blood, obtained at surgery. CDR3 sequence (DNA): TGTGCCAGCAGCCAACAGGCCACTAATGAAAAACTGTTTTTT. Protein: CASSQQATNEKLFF.